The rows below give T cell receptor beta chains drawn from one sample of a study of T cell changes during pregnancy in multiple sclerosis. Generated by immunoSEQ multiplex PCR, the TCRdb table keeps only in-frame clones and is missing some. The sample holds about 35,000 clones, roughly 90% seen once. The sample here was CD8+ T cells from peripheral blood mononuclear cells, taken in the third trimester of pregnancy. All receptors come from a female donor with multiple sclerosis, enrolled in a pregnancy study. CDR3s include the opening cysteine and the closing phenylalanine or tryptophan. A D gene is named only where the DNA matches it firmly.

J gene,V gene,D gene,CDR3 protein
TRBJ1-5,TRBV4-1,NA,CASSRELNQPQHF
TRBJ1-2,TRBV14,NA,CASSQVPVTRYGYTF
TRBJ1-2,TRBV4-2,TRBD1,CASSHQPGTGLNYGYTF
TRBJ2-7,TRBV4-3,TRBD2,CASSQGGGAPYEQYF
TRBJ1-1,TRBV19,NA,CASSIGPFGNTEAFF
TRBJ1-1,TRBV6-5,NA,CASSYSTLDEAFF
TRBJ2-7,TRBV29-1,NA,CSVVQRGEQYF
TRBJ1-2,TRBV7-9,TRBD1,CASSSTGGGLLYGYTF
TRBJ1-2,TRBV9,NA,CASSVGPSPEGYTF
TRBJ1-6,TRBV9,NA,CASSLGEGKNSPLHF
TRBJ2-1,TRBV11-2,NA,CASSPTSYNEQFF
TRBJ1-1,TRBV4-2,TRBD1,CASREVGTGELGNTEAFF
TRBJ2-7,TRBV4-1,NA,CASSQDPGAYEQYF
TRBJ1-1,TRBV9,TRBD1,CASSLRDRETEAFF
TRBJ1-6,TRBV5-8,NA,CASSLVTGGNSPLHF
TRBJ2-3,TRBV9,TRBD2,CASSPLAGKSTDTQYF
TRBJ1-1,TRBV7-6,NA,CASSLQGMNTEAFF
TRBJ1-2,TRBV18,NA,CASSPSDYGYTF
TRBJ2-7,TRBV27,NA,CASSLSPGVEQYF
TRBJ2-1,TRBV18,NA,CASSPRGRDNYNEQFF
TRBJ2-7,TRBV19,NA,CASSITSAGDFYEQYF
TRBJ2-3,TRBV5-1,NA,CASSRSQGSTDTQYF
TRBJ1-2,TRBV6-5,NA,CASSYDGYYGYTF
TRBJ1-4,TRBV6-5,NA,CASSTGSSNEKLFF
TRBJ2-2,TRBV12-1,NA,CASINPKGRHTGELFF
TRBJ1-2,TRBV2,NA,CARLNFTGPTNYGYTF
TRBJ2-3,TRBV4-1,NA,CASSPEAQILSTDTQYF
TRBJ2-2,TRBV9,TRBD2,CASSELAGRRTGELFF
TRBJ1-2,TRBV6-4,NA,CASSDSGGRDGYTF
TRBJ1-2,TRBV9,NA,CASSVSPQVNYGYTF
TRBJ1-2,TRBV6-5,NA,CASRPDRYPYGYTF
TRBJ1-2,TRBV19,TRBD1,CASSPGQGYGYTF
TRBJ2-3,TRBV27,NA,CASNVGGRTDTQYF
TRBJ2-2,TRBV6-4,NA,CASSDSKTNTGELFF
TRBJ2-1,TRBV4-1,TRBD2,CASSLLAGGLTNEQFF
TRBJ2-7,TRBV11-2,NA,CASSTGRVYEQYF
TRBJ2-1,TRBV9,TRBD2,CASSDGGLAGENEQFF
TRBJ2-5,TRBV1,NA,CTSSQALAGGLQETQYF
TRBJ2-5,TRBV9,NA,CASSVGETGAETQYF
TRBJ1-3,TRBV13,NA,CASSSRIVLAGNTIYF
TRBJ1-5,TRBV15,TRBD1,CATSRDGLGQGDNQPQHF
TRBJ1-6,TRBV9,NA,CASSVGGRVKENSPLHF
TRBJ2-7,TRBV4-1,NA,CASSPVRSTYEQYF
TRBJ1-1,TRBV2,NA,CASVGQNTEAFF
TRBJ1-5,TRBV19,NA,CASSPSGTSGPQHF